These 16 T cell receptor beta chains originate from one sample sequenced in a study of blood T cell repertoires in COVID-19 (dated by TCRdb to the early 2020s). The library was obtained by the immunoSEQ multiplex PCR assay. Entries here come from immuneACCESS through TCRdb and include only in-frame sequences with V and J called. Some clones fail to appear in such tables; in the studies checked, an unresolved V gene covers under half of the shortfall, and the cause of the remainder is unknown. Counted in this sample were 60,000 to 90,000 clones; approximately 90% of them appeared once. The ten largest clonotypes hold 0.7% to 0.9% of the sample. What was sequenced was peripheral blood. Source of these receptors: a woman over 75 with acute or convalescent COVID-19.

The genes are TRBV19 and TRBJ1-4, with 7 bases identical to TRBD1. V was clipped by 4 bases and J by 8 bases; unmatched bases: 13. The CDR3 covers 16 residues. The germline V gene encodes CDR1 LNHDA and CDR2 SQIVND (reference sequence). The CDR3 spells CASSTRDSRWSEKLFF. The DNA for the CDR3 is TGTGCCAGTAGTACCCGGGACAGCCGGTGGAGCGAAAAACTGTTTTTT.

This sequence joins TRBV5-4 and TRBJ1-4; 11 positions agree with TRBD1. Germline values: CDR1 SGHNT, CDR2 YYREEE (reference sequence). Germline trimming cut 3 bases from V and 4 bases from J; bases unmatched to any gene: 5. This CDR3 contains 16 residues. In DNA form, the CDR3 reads TGTGCCAGCAGCTACGGACAGGGGGCTCTTAATGAAAAACTGTTTTTT. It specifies CASSYGQGALNEKLFF.

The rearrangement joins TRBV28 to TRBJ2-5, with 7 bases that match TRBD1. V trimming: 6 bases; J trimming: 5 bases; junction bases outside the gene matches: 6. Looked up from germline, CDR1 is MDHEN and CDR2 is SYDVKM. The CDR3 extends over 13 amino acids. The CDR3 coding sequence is TGTGCCAGCAGGACAGGGTTCGCGGAGACCCAGTACTTC. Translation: CASRTGFAETQYF.

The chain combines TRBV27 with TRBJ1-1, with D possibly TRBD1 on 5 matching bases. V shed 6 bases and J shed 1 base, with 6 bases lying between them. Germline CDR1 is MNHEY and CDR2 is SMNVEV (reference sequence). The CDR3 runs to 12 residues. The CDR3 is CASRTGNTEAFF. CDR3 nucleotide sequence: TGTGCCAGCAGAACAGGGAACACTGAAGCTTTCTTT.

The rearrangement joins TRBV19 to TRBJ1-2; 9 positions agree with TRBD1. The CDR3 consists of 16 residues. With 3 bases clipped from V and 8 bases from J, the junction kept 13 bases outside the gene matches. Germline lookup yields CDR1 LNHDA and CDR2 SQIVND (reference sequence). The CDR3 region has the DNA TGTGCCAGTAGTATTCGTCGTACAGGGGGCAGCGACGGCTACACCTTC. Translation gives CASSIRRTGGSDGYTF.

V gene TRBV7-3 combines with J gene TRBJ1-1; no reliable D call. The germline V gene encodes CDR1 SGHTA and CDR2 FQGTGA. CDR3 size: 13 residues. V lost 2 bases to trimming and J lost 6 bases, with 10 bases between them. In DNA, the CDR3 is TGTGCCAGCAGCTTAGCCGGGAGACCTGAAGCTTTCTTT. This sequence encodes CASSLAGRPEAFF. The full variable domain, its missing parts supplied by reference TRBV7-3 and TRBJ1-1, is GAGVSQTPSNKVTEKGKYVELRCDPISGHTALYWYRQSLGQGPEFLIYFQGTGAADDSGLPNDRFFAVRPEGSVSTLKIQRTERGDSAVYLCASSLAGRPEAFFGQGTRLTVV.

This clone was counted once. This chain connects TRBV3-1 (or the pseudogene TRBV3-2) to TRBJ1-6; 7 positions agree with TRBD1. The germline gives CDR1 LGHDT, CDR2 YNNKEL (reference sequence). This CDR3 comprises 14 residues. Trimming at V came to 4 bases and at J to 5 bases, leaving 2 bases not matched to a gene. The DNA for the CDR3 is TGTGCCAGCAGCCTCAGGGGGAATAATTCACCCCTCCACTTT. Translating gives CASSLRGNNSPLHF.

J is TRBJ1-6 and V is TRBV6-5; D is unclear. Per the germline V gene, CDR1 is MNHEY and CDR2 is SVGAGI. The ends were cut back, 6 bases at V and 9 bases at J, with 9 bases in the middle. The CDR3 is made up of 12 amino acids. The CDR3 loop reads CASSRRASPLHF. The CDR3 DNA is TGTGCCAGCAGCCGCCGAGCTTCACCCCTCCACTTT.

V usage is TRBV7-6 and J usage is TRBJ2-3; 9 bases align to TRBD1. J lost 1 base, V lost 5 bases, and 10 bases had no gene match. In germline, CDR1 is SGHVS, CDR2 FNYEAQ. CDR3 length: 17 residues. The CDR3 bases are TGTGCCAGCAGCCCCACCGGGACAGGGCGCGGCACAGATACGCAGTATTTT. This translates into CASSPTGTGRGTDTQYF. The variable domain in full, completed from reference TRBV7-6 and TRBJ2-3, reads GAGVSQSPRYKVTKRGQDVALRCDPISGHVSLYWYRQALGQGPEFLTYFNYEAQQDKSGLPNDRFSAERPEGSISTLTIQRTEQRDSAMYRCASSPTGTGRGTDTQYFGPGTRLTVL.

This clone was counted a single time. For the CDR3, the DNA is TGTGCCAGCAGCGTGACAGGGGGAAATCAGCCCCAGCATTTT. Encoded protein: CASSVTGGNQPQHF. The V gene is TRBV9, the J gene TRBJ1-5; 9 bases match TRBD1. CDR1 and CDR2 from the germline V gene are SGDLS and YYNGEE. The CDR3 has 14 residues. V shed 2 bases and J 4 bases; nucleotides not matched to a gene: 1. Full variable domain (missing parts from reference TRBV9 and TRBJ1-5): DSGVTQTPKHLITATGQRVTLRCSPRSGDLSVYWYQQSLDQGLQFLIQYYNGEERAKGNILERFSAQQFPDLHSELNLSSLELGDSALYFCASSVTGGNQPQHFGDGTRLSIL.

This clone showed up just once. CDR3 coding DNA: TGCGCCAGCGGTCGGACGGCAGGGGGCTATGGTACCGGGGAGCTGTTTTTT. Protein product: CASGRTAGGYGTGELFF. V is TRBV5-1 and J is TRBJ2-2; TRBD1 matches 8 bases. The junction had 16 bases not matched to a gene; V was cut back by 7 bases and J by 5 bases. Germline V gives CDR1 SGHRS, CDR2 YFSETQ. The CDR3 consists of 17 residues.

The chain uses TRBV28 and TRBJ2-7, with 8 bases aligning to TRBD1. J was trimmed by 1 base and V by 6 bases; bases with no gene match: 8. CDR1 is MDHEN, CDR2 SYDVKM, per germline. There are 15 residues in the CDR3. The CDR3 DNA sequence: TGTGCCAGCAGGTCAGGGGGCGCGTCTTCCTACGAGCAGTACTTC. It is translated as CASRSGGASSYEQYF.

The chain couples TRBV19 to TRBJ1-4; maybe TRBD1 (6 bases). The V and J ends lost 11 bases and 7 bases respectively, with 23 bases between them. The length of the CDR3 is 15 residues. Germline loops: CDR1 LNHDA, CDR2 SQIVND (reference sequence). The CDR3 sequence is CARAQGRGSREKLFF. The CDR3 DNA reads TGTGCCCGCGCACAAGGTAGGGGGTCGCGTGAAAAACTGTTTTTT.

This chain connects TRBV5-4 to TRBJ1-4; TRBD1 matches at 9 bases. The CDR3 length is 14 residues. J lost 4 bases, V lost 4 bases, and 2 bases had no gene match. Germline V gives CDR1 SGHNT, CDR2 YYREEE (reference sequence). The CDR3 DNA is TGTGCCAGCAGCGCGACAGGGGGTAATGAAAAACTGTTTTTT. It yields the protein CASSATGGNEKLFF.

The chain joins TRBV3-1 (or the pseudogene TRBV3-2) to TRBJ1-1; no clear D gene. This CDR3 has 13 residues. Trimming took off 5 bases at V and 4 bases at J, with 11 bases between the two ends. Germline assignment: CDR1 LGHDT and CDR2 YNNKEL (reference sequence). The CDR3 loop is CASSADILTEAFF. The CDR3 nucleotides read TGTGCCAGCAGCGCCGACATACTCACTGAAGCTTTCTTT.

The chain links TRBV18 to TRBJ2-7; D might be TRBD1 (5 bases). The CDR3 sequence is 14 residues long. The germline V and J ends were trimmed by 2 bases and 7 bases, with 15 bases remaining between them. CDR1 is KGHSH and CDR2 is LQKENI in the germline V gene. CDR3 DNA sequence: TGTGCCAGCTCACCAGGGGTAGCCCCAGGGGAGCAGTACTTC. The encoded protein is CASSPGVAPGEQYF.